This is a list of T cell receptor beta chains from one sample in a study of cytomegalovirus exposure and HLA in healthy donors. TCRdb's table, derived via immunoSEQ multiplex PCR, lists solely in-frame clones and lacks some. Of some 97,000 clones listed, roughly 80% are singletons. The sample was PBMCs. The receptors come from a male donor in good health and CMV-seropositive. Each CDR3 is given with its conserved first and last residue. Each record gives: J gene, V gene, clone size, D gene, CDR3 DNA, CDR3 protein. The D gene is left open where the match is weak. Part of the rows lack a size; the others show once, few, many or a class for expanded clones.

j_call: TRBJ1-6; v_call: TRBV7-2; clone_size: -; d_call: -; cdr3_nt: TGTGCCAGCAGCTTAGGACTTAATTCACCCCTCCACTTT; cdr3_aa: CASSLGLNSPLHF
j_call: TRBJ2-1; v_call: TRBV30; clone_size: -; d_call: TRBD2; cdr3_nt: TGTGCCTGGAGTGTAGGGCGGGGGGGCAGTAATGAGCAGTTCTTC; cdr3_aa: CAWSVGRGGSNEQFF
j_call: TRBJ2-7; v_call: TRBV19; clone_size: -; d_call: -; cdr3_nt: TGTGCCAGCCGTGTGGGTTCTAGCTCCTACGAGCAGTACTTC; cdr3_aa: CASRVGSSSYEQYF
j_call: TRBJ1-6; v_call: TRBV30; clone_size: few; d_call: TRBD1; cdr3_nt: TGTGCCTGGAGGGGATCCAGGGGGGCGCCACTCGGCTCCTATAATTCACCCCTCCACTTT; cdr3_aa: CAWRGSRGAPLGSYNSPLHF
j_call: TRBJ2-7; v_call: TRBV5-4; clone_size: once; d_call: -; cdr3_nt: TGTGCCAGCAGTCGCGTCTCTCTCGGCGAGCAGTACTTC; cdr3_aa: CASSRVSLGEQYF
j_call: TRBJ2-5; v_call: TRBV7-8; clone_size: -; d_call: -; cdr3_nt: TGTGCCAGCAGCCCACCTCCGGGGGAGACCCAGTACTTC; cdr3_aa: CASSPPPGETQYF
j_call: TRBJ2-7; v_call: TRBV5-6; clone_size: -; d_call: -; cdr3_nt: TGTGCCAGCAGCTTGGTACCCATGCGGGAGCAGTACTTC; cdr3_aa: CASSLVPMREQYF
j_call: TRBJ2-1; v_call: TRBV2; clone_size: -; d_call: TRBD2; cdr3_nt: TGTGCCAGCAAGAGTGGGGGGGAGGATAATGAGCAGTTCTTC; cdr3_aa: CASKSGGEDNEQFF
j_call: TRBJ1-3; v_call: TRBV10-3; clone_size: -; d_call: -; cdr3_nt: TGTGCCATCAGTGAGTCGGCAGGGGCCGGAAACACCATATATTTT; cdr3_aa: CAISESAGAGNTIYF
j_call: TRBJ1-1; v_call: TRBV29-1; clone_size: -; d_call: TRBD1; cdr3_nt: TGCAGCGTTCGACAGGGGGCGGTTGACACTGAAGCTTTCTTT; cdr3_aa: CSVRQGAVDTEAFF
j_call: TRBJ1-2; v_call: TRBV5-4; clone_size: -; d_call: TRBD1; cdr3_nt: TGTGCCAGCAGCCCCCGGACAGGGGGCTTGTATGGCTACACCTTC; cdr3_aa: CASSPRTGGLYGYTF
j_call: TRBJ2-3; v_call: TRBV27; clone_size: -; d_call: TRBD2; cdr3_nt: TGTGCCAGCAGTGGAATTAGCGGGGGCTACACAGATACGCAGTATTTT; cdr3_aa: CASSGISGGYTDTQYF
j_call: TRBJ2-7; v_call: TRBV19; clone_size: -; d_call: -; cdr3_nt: TGTGCCAGTAGTATCTCTAGCGTCGTCCACGAGCAGTACTTC; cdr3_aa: CASSISSVVHEQYF
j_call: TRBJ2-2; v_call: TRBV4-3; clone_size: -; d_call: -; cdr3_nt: TGCGCCAGCAGCCAAGAACCTGTTGGGGGGGGAGGGGGCGGGGAGCTGTTTTTT; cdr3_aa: CASSQEPVGGGGGGELFF
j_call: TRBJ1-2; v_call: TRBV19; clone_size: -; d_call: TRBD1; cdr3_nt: TGTGCCAGTAGTCGGGACAGGGGGCTTGGCTACACCTTC; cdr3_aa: CASSRDRGLGYTF
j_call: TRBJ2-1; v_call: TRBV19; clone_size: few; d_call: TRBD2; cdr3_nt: TGTGCCAGTAGTATCAGCGGGGAGACCTACAATGAGCAGTTCTTC; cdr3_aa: CASSISGETYNEQFF
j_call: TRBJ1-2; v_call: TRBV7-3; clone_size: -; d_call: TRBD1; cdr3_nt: TGTGCCAGCAGCCCCACCGGGGGACAGGGGGTAACCTTC; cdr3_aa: CASSPTGGQGVTF
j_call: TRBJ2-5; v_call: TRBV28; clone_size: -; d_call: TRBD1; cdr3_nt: TGTGCCAGCAGCATACCGGGACAGAAATTAGAGACCCAGTACTTC; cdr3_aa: CASSIPGQKLETQYF
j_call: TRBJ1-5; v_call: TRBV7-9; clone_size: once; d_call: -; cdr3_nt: TGTGCCATCATGGAGGGCAATCAGCCCCAGCATTTT; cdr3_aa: CAIMEGNQPQHF
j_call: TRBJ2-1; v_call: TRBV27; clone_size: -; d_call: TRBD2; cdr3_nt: TGTGCCAGCAGTTTAGGGGCGGGACTAGCAAATGAGCAGTTCTTC; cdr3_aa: CASSLGAGLANEQFF
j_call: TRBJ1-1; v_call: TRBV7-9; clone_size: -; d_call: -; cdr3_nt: TGTGCCAGCAGCTTTACAGCCATGAACACTGAAGCTTTCTTT; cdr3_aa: CASSFTAMNTEAFF
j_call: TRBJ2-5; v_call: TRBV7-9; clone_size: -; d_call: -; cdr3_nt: TGTGCCAGCAGCCCAAGGCGTGGGAGCGGGTGGTCGACCCAGTACTTC; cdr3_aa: CASSPRRGSGWSTQYF
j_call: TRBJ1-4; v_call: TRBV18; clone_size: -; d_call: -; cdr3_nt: TGTGCCAGCTCACCACCATCGACTAATGAAAAACTGTTTTTT; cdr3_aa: CASSPPSTNEKLFF
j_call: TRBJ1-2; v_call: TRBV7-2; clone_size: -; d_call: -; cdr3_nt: TGTGCCAGCAGCTTAGTAGCGGAACCTAACTATGGCTACACCTTC; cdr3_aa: CASSLVAEPNYGYTF